A selection of T cell receptor beta chains follows, all from one sample in a study of shared clonotypes between healthy human individuals. Repertoires were generated with immunoSEQ multiplex PCR, while TCRdb's copy carries only in-frame clones and drops some. The table has 2 million to 2.5 million clones, 85% to 95% seen once. Material for sequencing was naive CD4+ T cells from PBMCs. Every receptor here comes from a man younger than 30 in good health. Some clones in this sample may be carry-over from other donors' samples. Each CDR3 is given with its conserved first and last residue. D genes are given only for firm matches. Only part of the rows carry a size: once, few, many, or a class if the clone is expanded.

TRBV19	TRBJ2-7	NA	NA	CASGGLAKSYEQYF	TGTGCCAGTGGCGGCCTAGCGAAATCCTACGAGCAGTACTTC
TRBV2	TRBJ1-2	NA	NA	CASSEGTASYGYTF	TGTGCCAGCAGTGAAGGGACAGCGAGCTATGGCTACACCTTC
TRBV10-3	TRBJ2-3	TRBD2	NA	CAISGTSGRLSGDTQYF	TGTGCCATCAGTGGGACTAGCGGGAGGCTTTCCGGAGATACGCAGTATTTT
TRBV4-3	TRBJ1-5	NA	NA	CASSQKVRGEPQHF	TGCGCCAGCAGCCAAAAGGTGCGTGGAGAGCCCCAGCATTTT
TRBV5-1	TRBJ1-3	NA	NA	CASSLGLDGNTIYF	TGCGCCAGCAGCCTTGGACTGGACGGAAACACCATATATTTT
TRBV5-1	TRBJ2-3	TRBD2	NA	CASSSAGARTTDTQYF	TGCGCCAGCAGCTCAGCGGGAGCCCGTACCACAGATACGCAGTATTTT
TRBV28	TRBJ1-2	NA	NA	CASSLGRMYGYTF	TGTGCCAGCAGTTTAGGACGTATGTATGGCTACACCTTC
TRBV11-2	TRBJ2-2	TRBD2	NA	CASSLVGGAGTTGELFF	TGTGCCAGCAGCTTAGTCGGGGGGGCAGGGACCACCGGGGAGCTGTTTTTT
TRBV6-5	TRBJ1-1	NA	NA	CASRLRGAAFF	TGTGCCAGCAGACTAAGGGGGGCAGCTTTCTTT
TRBV2	TRBJ2-1	TRBD2	once	CASTQRLAGYNEQFF	TGTGCCAGCACCCAGAGACTAGCGGGCTACAATGAGCAGTTCTTC
TRBV4-3	TRBJ2-3	NA	NA	CASSLLPGTHTDTQYF	TGCGCCAGCAGCCTCCTCCCCGGGACCCACACAGATACGCAGTATTTT
TRBV28	TRBJ2-7	NA	NA	CASSPPGLPGEQYF	TGTGCCAGCAGTCCCCCGGGACTCCCCGGCGAGCAGTACTTC
TRBV5-1	TRBJ2-1	TRBD2	NA	CASSSGGLAASYNEQFF	TGCGCCAGCAGCTCGGGGGGGCTAGCGGCCTCCTACAATGAGCAGTTCTTC
TRBV2	TRBJ2-4	NA	NA	CASSEEGQWDIQYF	TGTGCCAGCAGTGAAGAAGGACAGTGGGACATTCAGTACTTC
TRBV20-1	TRBJ2-5	NA	NA	CSAPQETQYF	TGCAGTGCTCCCCAAGAGACCCAGTACTTC
TRBV18	TRBJ2-4	NA	NA	CASSPPGLHIQYF	TGTGCCAGCTCACCACCGGGTTTACACATTCAGTACTTC
TRBV4-2	TRBJ2-4	TRBD2	NA	CASSQDPLAGVGGNIQYF	TGTGCCAGCAGCCAAGACCCGCTAGCGGGGGTCGGTGGAAACATTCAGTACTTC
TRBV28	TRBJ2-3	NA	NA	CASSLSGLGADTQYF	TGTGCCAGCAGTTTATCGGGACTTGGCGCAGATACGCAGTATTTT
TRBV6-5	TRBJ2-7	TRBD2	once	CASRVRSGAYEQYF	TGTGCCAGCAGAGTTAGAAGCGGGGCCTACGAGCAGTACTTC
TRBV7-8	TRBJ2-1	NA	NA	CASSVGLPDYNEQFF	TGTGCCAGCAGCGTGGGACTTCCCGACTACAATGAGCAGTTCTTC
TRBV6-5	TRBJ1-5	NA	NA	CASSRSTGSNQPQHF	TGTGCCAGCAGTCGGTCGACAGGTAGCAATCAGCCCCAGCATTTT
TRBV7-2	TRBJ1-4	NA	NA	CASSPQRPGREEKLFF	TGTGCCAGCAGCCCCCAGAGACCCGGCAGGGAGGAAAAACTGTTTTTT
TRBV11-3	TRBJ2-1	TRBD2	NA	CASSLLLAGTSGRNEQFF	TGTGCCAGCAGCCTATTGCTTGCCGGGACTAGCGGGAGGAATGAGCAGTTCTTC
TRBV9	TRBJ2-6	NA	NA	CASALIGNSGANVLTF	TGTGCCAGCGCTCTAATAGGAAACTCTGGGGCCAACGTCCTGACTTTC
TRBV4-1	TRBJ2-1	NA	NA	CATQGWGLRDEQFF	TGCGCCACCCAGGGATGGGGGCTCAGGGATGAGCAGTTCTTC
TRBV7-2	TRBJ1-1	NA	NA	CASSLAGGRDTEAFF	TGTGCCAGCAGCTTAGCGGGGGGGCGTGACACTGAAGCTTTCTTT
TRBV5-5	TRBJ1-1	NA	NA	CASSFLLLHDEAFF	TGTGCCAGCAGCTTCCTCCTCCTACACGATGAAGCTTTCTTT
TRBV6-5	TRBJ1-1	NA	NA	CASSYEKLMNTEAFF	TGTGCCAGCAGTTACGAGAAGCTAATGAACACTGAAGCTTTCTTT
TRBV7-3	TRBJ2-7	TRBD2	NA	CASSLESGTVYEQYF	TGTGCCAGCAGCTTAGAGAGCGGGACCGTTTACGAGCAGTACTTC
TRBV6-7	TRBJ1-5	TRBD1	NA	CASGQGNQPQHF	TGTGCCAGTGGACAGGGCAATCAGCCCCAGCATTTT
TRBV5-8	TRBJ1-1	NA	NA	CASSFSRITEAFF	TGTGCCAGCAGCTTCTCGAGGATTACTGAAGCTTTCTTT
TRBV2	TRBJ2-5	TRBD2	NA	CASMGGVGETQYF	TGTGCCAGCATGGGGGGGGTTGGAGAGACCCAGTACTTC
TRBV11-2	TRBJ2-7	TRBD1	NA	CASSLGTASSYEQYF	TGTGCCAGCAGCTTGGGGACAGCCAGCTCCTACGAGCAGTACTTC
TRBV7-9	TRBJ2-2	TRBD2	NA	CAAGGTVNTGELFF	TGTGCCGCGGGGGGGACAGTGAACACCGGGGAGCTGTTTTTT
TRBV5-4	TRBJ2-5	NA	NA	CASSFWEGAPRGETQYF	TGTGCCAGCAGCTTCTGGGAGGGGGCGCCCCGGGGAGAGACCCAGTACTTC
TRBV2	TRBJ1-5	TRBD1	NA	CASRPGTGGFQPQHF	TGTGCCAGCAGACCCGGGACAGGGGGTTTTCAGCCCCAGCATTTT
TRBV30	TRBJ1-2	NA	NA	CAWSSWVTGYTF	TGTGCCTGGAGCTCCTGGGTGACTGGCTACACCTTC
TRBV18	TRBJ2-1	TRBD2	once	CASSPYPLAAFTYNEQFF	TGTGCCAGCTCACCATATCCGCTAGCGGCCTTCACCTACAATGAGCAGTTCTTC
TRBV27	TRBJ2-1	TRBD2	NA	CASSPGLAGGDEQFF	TGTGCCAGCAGTCCGGGACTAGCGGGGGGCGATGAGCAGTTCTTC
TRBV5-6	TRBJ2-5	NA	NA	CASSLGASAGTQYF	TGTGCCAGCAGCTTGGGTGCCTCGGCGGGGACCCAGTACTTC
TRBV7-3	TRBJ2-1	NA	NA	CASSLGSGERAFNEQFF	TGTGCCAGCAGTCTTGGATCGGGGGAGAGAGCGTTTAATGAGCAGTTCTTC
TRBV7-2	TRBJ1-5	TRBD1	NA	CASSLGQGSNQPQHF	TGTGCCAGCAGCTTAGGACAGGGGAGCAATCAGCCCCAGCATTTT
TRBV5-1	TRBJ1-1	NA	NA	CASSLRSTWPMNTEAFF	TGCGCCAGCAGCTTGCGGTCCACCTGGCCCATGAACACTGAAGCTTTCTTT
TRBV28	TRBJ1-5	NA	NA	CASNDRLFQPQHF	TGTGCCAGCAACGACAGGTTGTTCCAGCCCCAGCATTTT
TRBV5-1	TRBJ2-7	TRBD1	NA	CASSPTGGHPYEQYF	TGCGCCAGCAGCCCGACAGGGGGTCATCCCTACGAGCAGTACTTC
TRBV11-2	TRBJ1-5	NA	NA	CASSPLALATPQHF	TGTGCCAGCAGCCCCCTAGCCCTCGCGACGCCCCAGCATTTT
TRBV6-6	TRBJ2-7	NA	NA	CASSYTYEQYF	TGTGCCAGCAGCTATACCTACGAGCAGTACTTC
TRBV5-1	TRBJ2-7	TRBD1	NA	CASSGGQGSYEQYF	TGCGCCAGCAGCGGCGGACAGGGGTCCTACGAGCAGTACTTC
TRBV14	TRBJ2-1	NA	once	CASSRRGSAFTYNEQFF	TGTGCCAGCAGCCGCCGAGGTAGCGCCTTCACCTACAATGAGCAGTTCTTC
TRBV14	TRBJ1-5	NA	NA	CASSQVAGLNQPQHF	TGTGCCAGCAGCCAAGTGGCAGGGCTGAATCAGCCCCAGCATTTT